Listed below are T cell receptor beta chains from one sample, sequenced in a study of beta chain features in type 1 diabetes. Some clones are missing from TCRdb's copy, which holds only in-frame ones; the method was immunoSEQ multiplex PCR. There are some 150,000 clones in the sample; about 51% occur only once, and over 0.4% lies in the top ten. Sequenced: Tregs from blood. The receptors were sampled from a man aged 18 to 35 in good health. The CDR3 runs from the conserved cysteine through the conserved F or W. Each record gives: J gene, V gene, D gene, clone size, CDR3 protein, CDR3 DNA. A D gene is named only where the DNA matches it firmly. Clone size, where shown, is once, few, many, or a class for clones that have expanded.

J: TRBJ1-5
V: TRBV7-9
D: TRBD1
size: -
CDR3: CASSPDRDSNQPQHF
DNA: TGTGCCAGCAGTCCCGACAGGGATAGCAATCAGCCCCAGCATTTT

J: TRBJ1-3
V: TRBV29-1
D: TRBD1
size: few
CDR3: CSVTGTGVNTIYF
DNA: TGCAGCGTCACCGGGACAGGGGTAAACACCATATATTTT

J: TRBJ1-2
V: TRBV4-3
D: -
size: -
CDR3: CASSQVSGGLRYGYTF
DNA: TGCGCCAGCAGCCAAGTTTCCGGCGGCCTTCGCTATGGCTACACCTTC

J: TRBJ2-5
V: TRBV28
D: TRBD2
size: few
CDR3: CASSSRRGGYQETQYF
DNA: TGTGCCAGCAGTTCCCGGCGGGGGGGCTACCAAGAGACCCAGTACTTC

J: TRBJ1-3
V: TRBV4-1
D: -
size: once
CDR3: CASSPLQGRGNTIYF
DNA: TGCGCCAGCAGCCCCCTTCAGGGAAGGGGAAACACCATATATTTT

J: TRBJ2-3
V: TRBV7-2
D: TRBD2
size: -
CDR3: CASSLGLATDTQYF
DNA: TGTGCCAGCAGCTTAGGACTAGCGACAGATACGCAGTATTTT

J: TRBJ1-2
V: TRBV27
D: TRBD1
size: once
CDR3: CASSSNRGRYTF
DNA: TGTGCCAGCAGTTCGAACAGGGGAAGATACACCTTC

J: TRBJ2-5
V: TRBV19
D: -
size: -
CDR3: CASSITAGGETQYF
DNA: TGTGCCAGTAGTATAACGGCGGGCGGAGAGACCCAGTACTTC

J: TRBJ2-3
V: TRBV7-3
D: -
size: -
CDR3: CASSGPRIWVDTQYF
DNA: TGTGCCAGCAGTGGGCCCAGAATCTGGGTAGATACGCAGTATTTT

J: TRBJ2-1
V: TRBV2
D: TRBD2
size: -
CDR3: CASSVASGGYNEQFF
DNA: TGTGCCAGCAGTGTTGCTAGCGGGGGCTACAATGAGCAGTTCTTC

J: TRBJ1-1
V: TRBV5-4
D: -
size: -
CDR3: CASSPERVNTEAFF
DNA: TGTGCCAGCAGCCCGGAGAGGGTGAACACTGAAGCTTTCTTT

J: TRBJ2-4
V: TRBV29-1
D: -
size: few
CDR3: CSVEDQQGSIQYF
DNA: TGCAGCGTTGAAGATCAGCAGGGTTCCATTCAGTACTTC

J: TRBJ2-7
V: TRBV6-6
D: TRBD1
size: -
CDR3: CASRGDRRGNEQYF
DNA: TGTGCCAGCAGAGGGGACAGGAGAGGGAACGAGCAGTACTTC

J: TRBJ1-1
V: TRBV5-1
D: -
size: -
CDR3: CASSTTGSEAFF
DNA: TGCGCCAGCAGCACCACAGGGAGTGAAGCTTTCTTT

J: TRBJ1-1
V: TRBV9
D: -
size: few
CDR3: CASSGQTVMNTEAFF
DNA: TGTGCCAGCAGCGGACAGACAGTCATGAACACTGAAGCTTTCTTT

J: TRBJ2-3
V: TRBV23-1
D: TRBD1
size: few
CDR3: CASIDAGTGGDLREITDTQYF
DNA: TGCGCCAGCATTGATGCCGGGACAGGGGGCGATTTGAGAGAGATCACAGATACGCAGTATTTT

J: TRBJ2-7
V: TRBV7-2
D: -
size: -
CDR3: CASSLHRVRTYEQYF
DNA: TGTGCCAGCAGCCTCCACAGGGTCCGAACCTACGAGCAGTACTTC

J: TRBJ2-4
V: TRBV6-6
D: -
size: -
CDR3: CATVTTVSKNIQYF
DNA: TGTGCCACCGTAACGACAGTAAGCAAAAACATTCAGTACTTC

J: TRBJ2-1
V: TRBV4-3
D: TRBD2
size: -
CDR3: CASSQQLAEKQFF
DNA: TGCGCCAGCAGCCAGCAACTAGCGGAGAAACAGTTCTTC

J: TRBJ1-4
V: TRBV28
D: -
size: few
CDR3: CASSLAGQGNEKLFF
DNA: TGTGCCAGCAGTTTAGCCGGGCAGGGGAATGAAAAACTGTTTTTT

J: TRBJ2-1
V: TRBV5-4
D: -
size: few
CDR3: CASSRGIGTLSYNEQFF
DNA: TGTGCCAGCAGCCGGGGGATCGGGACCTTGTCCTACAATGAGCAGTTCTTC

J: TRBJ1-2
V: TRBV10-3
D: -
size: few
CDR3: CAISDQGNYGYTF
DNA: TGTGCCATCAGTGATCAGGGGAACTATGGCTACACCTTC

J: TRBJ2-7
V: TRBV7-2
D: -
size: few
CDR3: CASSLSLIEYF
DNA: TGTGCCAGCAGCTTATCCCTAATCGAATACTTC

J: TRBJ2-5
V: TRBV5-1
D: TRBD1
size: -
CDR3: CASSYGTGGVEETQYF
DNA: TGCGCCAGCAGCTATGGGACAGGGGGCGTCGAAGAGACCCAGTACTTC

J: TRBJ2-1
V: TRBV5-1
D: TRBD1
size: once
CDR3: CASSGAGTGGSNEQFF
DNA: TGCGCCAGCAGCGGGGCCGGGACAGGGGGCTCAAATGAGCAGTTCTTC

J: TRBJ1-3
V: TRBV28
D: TRBD1
size: few
CDR3: CASHLGTGYSWSGNTIYF
DNA: TGTGCCAGCCACCTCGGGACAGGGTACAGTTGGAGTGGAAACACCATATATTTT

J: TRBJ2-2
V: TRBV9
D: -
size: -
CDR3: CASSDPPAGADTGELFF
DNA: TGTGCCAGCAGCGACCCCCCTGCGGGGGCCGACACCGGGGAGCTGTTTTTT

J: TRBJ2-3
V: TRBV7-9
D: -
size: -
CDR3: CASSSGLRTDTQYF
DNA: TGTGCCAGCAGCTCGGGACTCCGCACAGATACGCAGTATTTT

J: TRBJ2-7
V: TRBV28
D: TRBD2
size: -
CDR3: CASRLAGSTSYEQYF
DNA: TGTGCCAGCAGGCTAGCGGGGTCTACGTCCTACGAGCAGTACTTC

J: TRBJ2-3
V: TRBV7-2
D: TRBD1
size: few
CDR3: CASSRQGATTDTQYF
DNA: TGTGCCAGCAGCAGACAGGGGGCTACCACAGATACGCAGTATTTT

J: TRBJ2-3
V: TRBV6-1
D: TRBD1
size: few
CDR3: CASSLGQGADTQYF
DNA: TGTGCCAGCAGTTTGGGACAGGGGGCAGATACGCAGTATTTT

J: TRBJ2-1
V: TRBV30
D: TRBD2
size: few
CDR3: CAWTSTSGRWNEQFF
DNA: TGTGCCTGGACCTCGACTAGCGGGAGGTGGAATGAGCAGTTCTTC

J: TRBJ1-5
V: TRBV28
D: -
size: -
CDR3: CASTRYSNQPQHF
DNA: TGTGCCAGCACCAGATATAGCAATCAGCCCCAGCATTTT

J: TRBJ2-7
V: TRBV28
D: -
size: once
CDR3: CASSGQNYEQYF
DNA: TGTGCCAGCTCAGGACAGAACTACGAGCAGTACTTC

J: TRBJ2-2
V: TRBV7-7
D: TRBD2
size: -
CDR3: CASSLAGASSGELFF
DNA: TGTGCTAGCAGCTTAGCGGGAGCGTCATCCGGGGAGCTGTTTTTT

J: TRBJ2-2
V: TRBV7-9
D: TRBD2
size: -
CDR3: CASRSSGANTGELFF
DNA: TGTGCCAGCCGATCTAGCGGAGCGAACACCGGGGAGCTGTTTTTT

J: TRBJ2-3
V: TRBV19
D: TRBD2
size: few
CDR3: CASSIVPGLAGATSDTQYF
DNA: TGTGCCAGTAGTATAGTGCCGGGACTAGCGGGAGCGACCTCAGATACGCAGTATTTT

J: TRBJ2-6
V: TRBV2
D: -
size: -
CDR3: CASVGVAGANVLTF
DNA: TGTGCCAGCGTAGGGGTTGCTGGGGCCAACGTCCTGACTTTC

J: TRBJ1-2
V: TRBV7-9
D: -
size: -
CDR3: CASSLGPGRLLYGYTF
DNA: TGTGCCAGCAGCTTAGGTCCAGGCCGATTGCTCTATGGCTACACCTTC

J: TRBJ2-5
V: TRBV6-5
D: -
size: once
CDR3: CASRGGGETQYF
DNA: TGTGCCAGCAGAGGGGGTGGCGAGACCCAGTACTTC

J: TRBJ2-1
V: TRBV19
D: TRBD2
size: -
CDR3: CATRRGSGRAHEQFF
DNA: TGTGCCACACGCAGGGGTAGCGGGAGGGCGCATGAGCAGTTCTTC

J: TRBJ2-6
V: TRBV19
D: TRBD2
size: -
CDR3: CASSRTSGGAGANVLTF
DNA: TGTGCCAGTAGTAGGACTAGCGGGGGGGCTGGGGCCAACGTCCTGACTTTC

J: TRBJ2-7
V: TRBV28
D: TRBD1
size: -
CDR3: CASSHRGGPSYEQYF
DNA: TGTGCCAGCAGCCACAGGGGCGGCCCTTCCTACGAGCAGTACTTC

J: TRBJ1-1
V: TRBV7-2
D: TRBD1
size: -
CDR3: CASSPGLGQAIFF
DNA: TGTGCCAGCAGCCCCGGATTAGGACAGGCAATATTCTTT

J: TRBJ1-1
V: TRBV5-6
D: -
size: -
CDR3: CASSFLGATEAFF
DNA: TGTGCCAGCAGCTTCTTGGGCGCCACTGAAGCTTTCTTT

J: TRBJ1-1
V: TRBV29-1
D: TRBD1
size: -
CDR3: CSVPGQGSGRYTEAFF
DNA: TGCAGCGTTCCGGGACAGGGAAGTGGACGGTACACTGAAGCTTTCTTT

J: TRBJ1-2
V: TRBV5-6
D: TRBD1
size: -
CDR3: CASSSGTGKPNYGYTF
DNA: TGTGCCAGCAGCTCCGGGACAGGGAAGCCCAACTATGGCTACACCTTC

J: TRBJ1-2
V: TRBV4-3
D: TRBD1
size: -
CDR3: CASSQEFRDRGLGGYTF
DNA: TGCGCCAGCAGCCAAGAGTTCCGGGACAGGGGTCTAGGCGGCTACACCTTC

J: TRBJ2-1
V: TRBV23-1
D: -
size: -
CDR3: CASSQEPEQFF
DNA: TGCGCCAGCAGTCAAGAGCCTGAGCAGTTCTTC

J: TRBJ2-3
V: TRBV4-2
D: TRBD2
size: -
CDR3: CASSQRRTRSDTQYF
DNA: TGTGCCAGCAGCCAGAGGCGGACTAGGTCAGATACGCAGTATTTT

J: TRBJ2-7
V: TRBV7-2
D: -
size: -
CDR3: CASSFGLAYEQYF
DNA: TGTGCCAGCAGCTTTGGACTGGCCTACGAGCAGTACTTC

J: TRBJ2-1
V: TRBV7-2
D: -
size: -
CDR3: CASSLGSASYNEQFF
DNA: TGTGCCAGCAGCTTAGGGAGCGCTTCCTACAATGAGCAGTTCTTC

J: TRBJ2-3
V: TRBV10-3
D: -
size: few
CDR3: CAISGGGDTQYF
DNA: TGTGCCATCAGTGGGGGGGGCGATACGCAGTATTTT

J: TRBJ2-7
V: TRBV14
D: -
size: few
CDR3: CASSQEAHSYEQYF
DNA: TGTGCCAGCAGCCAAGAGGCCCACTCCTACGAGCAGTACTTC

J: TRBJ2-2
V: TRBV5-1
D: TRBD2
size: -
CDR3: CASSISLLAGRTGELFF
DNA: TGCGCCAGCAGCATTTCTCTACTAGCGGGGAGGACCGGGGAGCTGTTTTTT